This T cell receptor beta chain comes out of a study of T cells after yellow fever vaccination (dated by TCRdb to the late 2010s). Regarding the complete study: The SMART-Seq v4 Ultra Low Input RNA kit was used to prepare libraries from fractions with low cell numbers. To track T-cell clones before and after primary and booster YFV17D yellow fever vaccination, bulk TCR alpha and beta repertoires were sequenced longitudinally. The cohort comprised two healthy male donors, one aged 18 to 29 and one aged 30 to 40 years. Bulk PBMC replicates and cell subsets were isolated from blood drawn at multiple timepoints before and after both primary and secondary immunization. On the study overall, not on this receptor specifically: Only two donors were included in the study, so the extent to which the findings can be generalized is limited. Computational filtering was required because FACS-sorted repertoires could contain abundant contaminating clonotypes from the bulk population. Compared with the primary T-cell response, the secondary T-cell response was weaker but faster, peaking on day 5 rather than day 15. A small fraction of clonotypes appeared in both the CD4 and CD8 compartments, likely as a result of convergent recombination. Most clones expanded after primary vaccination (almost 98% of CD4 and roughly 90% of CD8) were re-detected after the booster, suggesting that broad memory maintenance occurred.

The table lists this clonotype with a few counts. Its antigen remains undetermined. It has no much larger one-base neighbor in the sample; base qualities were not kept. Taken from the germline V gene (reference sequence), the CDR1 and CDR2 loops are PRHDT and FYEKMQ. Reading from cysteine to phenylalanine, the CDR3 counts 15 amino acids. Only the CDR3 region is kept as DNA, spanning 45 bases read in frame from base 1. Trimming removed 5 bases from V and 8 bases from J; the gene matches leave 10 bases unexplained. Reading the label with the study, this specimen's treatment or condition is: live attenuated yellow fever vaccine strain. Two biological replicates of bulk PBMCs were collected at each blood-draw timepoint. A standard Ficoll-Paque protocol was used to isolate PBMCs from peripheral blood. RNA was extracted with TriZol from bulk PBMCs, CD4 and CD8 fractions, and dextramer-positive and dextramer-negative fractions.

TCR cDNA was made using 5'RACE template switching, a step that added a universal primer site and unique molecular identifiers. Priming for cDNA synthesis came from both the TCR alpha and TCR beta constant segments. Library amplification used two PCR steps, and the second PCR step added sample barcodes and sequencing adapters. Sequencing of the libraries was done on either Illumina HiSeq 2500 (2x100 bp) or NovaSeq (2x150 bp). The paper's processing steps were these. Reads were demultiplexed and collapsed into UMI consensus sequences with MIGEC, and V(D)J alignment was performed with MiXCR. Using edgeR on replicate PBMC samples, clonotypes were called vaccine-responding if FDR was below 0.01 and the log2 fold change was above 5 up to day 15. Bulk clonotypes were assigned CD4 or CD8 identity according to which sequenced CD4 or CD8 repertoire held them at higher abundance. In-frame beta chains were kept once TCRdb had trimmed the public reads at Q25 with fastp and called clones with MiXCR. All rows with the same CDR3 protein become a single entry with the most common DNA and genes. These V and J calls are TCRdb output, not the study's own analysis. This sample is represented by approximately 550,000 distinct CDR3 sequences; approximately 13% of them were singletons. The ten largest clones capture about 14% of the sample.

The sample here was PBMCs, taken on the day of the yellow fever booster vaccination. The chain is made from TRBV13 and TRBJ2-1, and 9 bases in between align with TRBD2. This receptor was taken from a man aged 30-40 years who received the YFV17D yellow fever vaccine. CDR3 loop: CASSTSGTSIHEQFF. The nucleotides are TGTGCCAGCAGCACTTCCGGGACTAGCATCCATGAGCAGTTCTTC. The entire variable domain, with the stretches around the CDR3 drawn from the reference TRBV13 and TRBJ2-1 proteins, is AAGVIQSPRHLIKEKRETATLKCYPIPRHDTVYWYQQGPGQDPQFLISFYEKMQSDKGSIPDRFSAQQFSDYHSELNMSSLELGDSALYFCASSTSGTSIHEQFFGPGTRLTVL.